The next 13 T cell receptor beta chains were all read from a single sample in a study of shared clonotypes between healthy human individuals. Assay: immunoSEQ multiplex PCR; the TCRdb copy retains only in-frame clones and omits some. The data contain about 660,000 clones, under 80% of them seen just once; the ten biggest clones take up around 1.6%. The source material was memory CD4+ T cells sorted from blood. Subset here: CD45RA-negative fraction. The receptors stem from a woman in her 30s in good health.

The chain couples TRBV5-1 to TRBJ2-3; maybe TRBD1 (6 bases). Trimming shortened V by 7 bases and J by 4 bases, and 16 bases separated the two germline ends. The CDR3 spans 14 residues. Germline assignment: CDR1 SGHRS and CDR2 YFSETQ. CDR3 coding DNA: TGCGCCAGCTCCCAGGGGACACCCTCAGATACGCAGTATTTT. Amino acid sequence: CASSQGTPSDTQYF.

The CDR3 here is CASSRSGSGYEQYF. The DNA of the CDR3 is TGCGCCAGCAGCCGAAGCGGGAGTGGCTACGAGCAGTACTTC. V and J are TRBV5-1 and TRBJ2-7; TRBD2 agrees at 8 bases. Germline trimming cut 4 bases from V and 3 bases from J; bases unmatched to any gene: 6. Germline assignment: CDR1 SGHRS and CDR2 YFSETQ. The CDR3 sequence is 14 residues long.

This rearrangement joins TRBV11-2 to TRBJ2-5; the D is unclear. Germline V gene lookup returns CDR1 SGHAT and CDR2 FQNNGV. The V end was cut by 4 bases, the J end by 5 bases, with 8 bases between. This CDR3 has 12 amino acids. The CDR3 coding sequence is TGTGCCAGCAGCTCGAGTCAGGAGACCCAGTACTTC. Amino acids: CASSSSQETQYF.

The chain couples TRBV7-2 to TRBJ2-7; D remains unclear. V was shortened by 5 bases and J by 5 bases, with 13 bases between the two germline ends. The CDR3 spans 13 residues. The germline V gene has CDR1 SGHTA and CDR2 FQGNSA. The CDR3, as DNA: TGTGCCAGCAGCACTTCTAGGGCCCACGAGCAGTACTTC. It yields the protein CASSTSRAHEQYF.

The genes are TRBV9 and TRBJ2-2; the match to TRBD2 covers 10 bases. This CDR3 spans 16 amino acids. After removal of 1 base from V and 7 bases from J, the junction contained 7 bases not matched to a gene. Germline CDR1 and CDR2: SGDLS and YYNGEE. DNA of the CDR3: TGTGCCAGCAGCGTATTAAGCGGGAGGGCGATCGGGGAGCTGTTTTTT. It translates to CASSVLSGRAIGELFF.

The chain links TRBV2 to TRBJ1-4, with TRBD1 matching 9 bases. Germline lookup yields CDR1 SNHLY and CDR2 FYNNEI. The CDR3 has 14 amino acids. J gave up 7 bases and V 8 bases, and 8 bases lay outside the gene matches. CDR3 nucleotides: TGTGCCAGCGGGGAGGGACAGGGCGTTGAAAAACTGTTTTTT. Protein: CASGEGQGVEKLFF.

This sequence joins TRBV5-8 and TRBJ2-7; 7 positions agree with TRBD1. Germline V lookup: CDR1 SGHTS, CDR2 YDEGEE. The CDR3 extends over 14 amino acids. The J segment lost 6 bases and the V segment lost 0 bases, leaving 6 bases of the junction unmatched. CDR3 in DNA: TGTGCCAGCAGCTTGGGACAGGGTGTTGGCGAGCAGTACTTC. This sequence encodes CASSLGQGVGEQYF.

This clone was seen once. Written as DNA, the CDR3 is TGTGCCAGTGGGACAGGGCGAGCGGGAGGGTACAATGAGCAGTTCTTC. This translates into CASGTGRAGGYNEQFF. The rearrangement links TRBV19 to TRBJ2-1; TRBD2 is a possible D gene (10 bases). Germline CDR1 is LNHDA and CDR2 is SQIVND (reference sequence). This CDR3 comprises 16 residues. V was trimmed by 8 bases and J by 4 bases, leaving 21 bases between them.

This clone was counted once. The genes are TRBV19 and TRBJ2-5; D unclear. V dropped 2 bases and J dropped 0 bases, with 7 bases sitting between them. The CDR3 totals 14 residues. Germline loops: CDR1 LNHDA, CDR2 SQIVND (reference sequence). CDR3 amino acids: CASSIMGNQETQYF. CDR3 DNA sequence: TGTGCCAGTAGTATAATGGGCAACCAAGAGACCCAGTACTTC.

The chain couples TRBV5-6 to TRBJ2-3; 9 bases are a match to TRBD2. The CDR3 spans 18 residues. J lost 0 bases, V lost 4 bases, and 12 bases had no gene match. Germline CDR1 is SGHDT and CDR2 is YYEEEE. CDR3 sequence reads: CASSVKTLAGESTDTQYF. DNA of the CDR3: TGTGCCAGCAGCGTAAAAACCTTAGCGGGAGAAAGCACAGATACGCAGTATTTT.

The chain recombines TRBV19 with TRBJ1-5; TRBD1 is a possible D gene (5 bases). Trimming shortened V by 5 bases and J by 6 bases, and 11 bases separated the two germline ends. Germline loops: CDR1 LNHDA, CDR2 SQIVND (reference sequence). The CDR3 is made up of 13 amino acids. The CDR3 loop reads CASSLGVSQPQHF. For the CDR3, the DNA is TGTGCCAGTAGTTTGGGGGTAAGTCAGCCCCAGCATTTT.

The CDR3 protein is CASSHATGTSGSSLYNEQFF. DNA of the CDR3: TGCGCCAGCAGCCATGCCACCGGGACTAGCGGGAGTTCTTTATACAATGAGCAGTTCTTC. The chain links TRBV4-1 to TRBJ2-1; 14 nucleotides match TRBD2. The CDR3 consists of 20 residues. With V trimmed by 3 bases and J by 4 bases, 14 bases remained unmatched. Germline CDR1 reads MGHRA; CDR2 reads YSYEKL.

V gene TRBV6-1 combines with J gene TRBJ2-1, with D tentatively TRBD1 or TRBD2 (5 bases each). CDR1 is MNHNS, CDR2 SASEGT, per germline. The CDR3 runs to 12 residues. Trimming took off 7 bases at V and 8 bases at J, with 12 bases between the two ends. CDR3 nucleotides: TGTGCCAGCACCCCCTCGGGGCATGAGCAGTTCTTC. The encoded protein is CASTPSGHEQFF.